The clone carrying this TCR beta chain has more than one count but fewer than ten. Its antigen is not identified. The entry originates in a study of T cells after yellow fever vaccination. Study context: Fractions of limited cellularity were prepared by means of SMART-Seq v4 Ultra Low Input. General study findings and limits: One caveat is that FACS-sorted repertoires could contain abundant clonotypes contaminating from the bulk population. CD4 and CD8 compartments shared a small share of clonotypes, likely from convergent recombination. The booster response re-showed most primary clones: 96% CD4, roughly 91% CD8.

MiXCR was run by TCRdb on the 5' RACE reads, yielding one entry per CDR3 protein. The repertoire holds around 400,000 distinct CDR3 sequences, with 9.5% to 13% as singletons. CDR3 length: 17 amino acids. V dropped 7 bases and J dropped 2 bases, with 22 bases sitting between them. This TCR was sampled from a man aged 18 to 30 who received the YFV17D yellow fever vaccine. The chain couples TRBV12-3 or TRBV12-4 to TRBJ2-3; either TRBD1 or TRBD2 may supply D (5 bases each). The input for sequencing was PBMCs, taken on the day of the first yellow fever vaccination. The CDR3 is CASMGRRSGASTDTQYF. The CDR3 coding sequence is TGTGCCAGCATGGGACGTAGGTCCGGGGCCTCCACAGATACGCAGTATTTT.